The 14 T cell receptor beta chains below all came from one sample that was sequenced in a study of molecular identifiers for immune sequencing clone quantification. A single record per CDR3 protein comes from TCRdb applying MiXCR to the PCR reads. The table includes some 590,000 distinct CDR3 sequences, about 25% detected once. Sequenced: naive CD8+ T cells from blood, with Jurkat cell RNA spiked in. Subset described: FACS-sorted CD8+CD4-CCR7+CD45RA+ naive T cells. The receptors stem from a human donor in good health. Some libraries in this study had Jurkat cell RNA spiked in.

In this sample, this clonotype turned up many times. This chain joins TRBV10-3 and TRBJ2-3; 8 nucleotides agree with TRBD2. This CDR3 is 14 amino acids long. V lost 6 bases, J lost 3 bases, and 5 bases stayed unmatched. Germline assignment: CDR1 ENHRY and CDR2 SYGVKD. CDR3: CAISGSGGTDTQYF. The CDR3, as DNA: TGTGCCATCAGCGGCAGCGGGGGAACAGATACGCAGTATTTT.

The chain employs TRBV21-1 and TRBJ2-7; the table names TRBD1, a call not compared with the DNA. TRBV21-1 is designated a pseudogene. The CDR3 loop spans 14 amino acids. The CDR3 reads CASNPLVGAGEQYF. The CDR3, as DNA: TGTGCCAGCAACCCTCTGGTGGGGGCAGGGGAGCAGTACTTC.

V usage is TRBV6-5 and J usage is TRBJ2-7; D might be TRBD1 (6 bases). CDR3 length: 15 residues. V was trimmed by 0 bases and J by 2 bases, leaving 11 bases between them. The V gene's germline CDR1 is MNHEY and CDR2 SVGAGI. CDR3 amino acids: CASSYSTAGAYEQYF. CDR3 nucleotide sequence: TGTGCCAGCAGTTACTCGACGGCAGGGGCCTACGAGCAGTACTTC.

This chain uses TRBV6-2 or TRBV6-3 with TRBJ2-3; D might be TRBD1 (5 bases). Trimming removed 6 bases from V and 0 bases from J, with 16 bases in between. This CDR3 has 16 amino acids. Germline V CDR1 and CDR2: MNHEY, SVGEGT. The CDR3 coding sequence is TGTGCCAGCAGGTATGTACAGGCGACAAGCACAGATACGCAGTATTTT. It is translated as CASRYVQATSTDTQYF.

The rearrangement links TRBV19 to TRBJ2-2; 8 positions agree with TRBD2. The CDR3 extends over 15 amino acids. V gave up 5 bases and J gave up 1 base; unmatched junction bases: 3. Germline V lookup: CDR1 LNHDA, CDR2 SQIVND (reference sequence). CDR3 DNA sequence: TGTGCCAGTAGTGCCAGCGGGAGGAACACCGGGGAGCTGTTTTTT. Its protein is CASSASGRNTGELFF.

Concerning this clonotype itself: A read error is possible here, since a much larger clone lies one base away. V gene TRBV27 combines with J gene TRBJ2-6; 8 nucleotides line up with TRBD1. Germline values: CDR1 MNHEY, CDR2 SMNVEV (reference sequence). The ends lost 8 bases at V and 1 base at J; junction bases unmatched: 7. CDR3 length: 16 residues. The CDR3 sequence is CASGGRGLSGANVLTF. Written as DNA, the CDR3 is TGTGCCAGCGGGGGCAGGGGGCTATCTGGGGCCAACGTCCTGACTTTC.

This clonotype was counted only a few times. The chain combines TRBV20-1 with TRBJ2-3; TRBD2 matches 14 bases. V lost 5 bases and J lost 8; bases outside the gene matches: 18. CDR1 and CDR2 from the germline V gene are DFQATT and SNEGSKA (reference sequence). The CDR3 totals 18 residues. Here the CDR3 DNA reads TGCAGTGCTGAGGGACTAGCGGGGGTTCTTTCGGGTGGGGCTACGCAGTATTTT. Translated, it gives CSAEGLAGVLSGGATQYF.

This clonotype was seen repeatedly, ten times or more. The CDR3 DNA reads TGTGCCAGCAGCTACGGGGGGCCCAGCTCCTACGAGCAGTACTTC. This encodes CASSYGGPSSYEQYF. This sequence joins TRBV6-2 or TRBV6-3 and TRBJ2-7; tentatively, D is TRBD2 (7 bases). The CDR3 totals 15 residues. Trimming left V 6 bases short and J 0 bases short, with 15 bases between. The V gene's germline CDR1 is MNHEY and CDR2 SVGEGT.

To note about this clonotype: Being one base from a much bigger clone, this may be a read error. V and J are TRBV20-1 and TRBJ2-4; 13 positions agree with TRBD2. This CDR3 comprises 14 residues. In germline, CDR1 is DFQATT, CDR2 SNEGSKA (reference sequence). CDR3 in amino acids: CRAGLAGAPYIQYF. In DNA, the CDR3 is TGCAGGGCTGGACTAGCGGGAGCCCCATACATTCAGTACTTC.

As concerns this clonotype: This may stem from a read error, because a much larger clone lies one nucleotide away. The J gene is TRBJ2-7, the V gene TRBV28; possibly TRBD2 for D (5 bases). Deletions cut 8 bases from V and 2 bases from J, with 16 bases between. In germline, CDR1 is MDHEN, CDR2 SYDVKM. The CDR3 consists of 14 residues. The CDR3 DNA reads as TGTGCCAGCGGTCCGAGGACTGAAACCTACGAGCAGTACTTC. It codes for CASGPRTETYEQYF. The variable domain in full, completed from reference TRBV28 and TRBJ2-7, reads DVKVTQSSRYLVKRTGEKVFLECVQDMDHENMFWYRQDPGLGLRLIYFSYDVKMKEKGDIPEGYSVSREKKERFSLILESASTNQTSMYLCASGPRTETYEQYFGPGTRLTVT.

This clonotype has ten or more counts. V gene TRBV6-5 combines with J gene TRBJ2-5, with 10 positions matching TRBD2. CDR1 MNHEY and CDR2 SVGAGI come from the germline V gene. The CDR3 runs 17 residues. V lost 2 bases to trimming and J lost 5 bases; unmatched junction nucleotides: 11. The CDR3 region has the DNA TGTGCCAGCAGTTACCGTCTAGCGGGAGTCATAGGCGAGACCCAGTACTTC. This sequence encodes CASSYRLAGVIGETQYF.

This clonotype showed up just a few times. The chain recombines TRBV9 with TRBJ1-2; TRBD1 aligns across 7 bases. V lost 3 bases and J lost 4; bases outside the gene matches: 9. The CDR3 is made up of 15 amino acids. CDR1 and CDR2 (germline): SGDLS, YYNGEE. In DNA form, the CDR3 reads TGTGCCAGCAGCGGCATTACAGGGGACGGCTATGGCTACACCTTC. Amino acids: CASSGITGDGYGYTF.

CDR3 bases: TGCGCCAGCAGCCAAGTCCCCCGGGGACCGGGCTACGAGCAGTACTTC. It specifies CASSQVPRGPGYEQYF. The rearrangement joins TRBV4-1 to TRBJ2-7, with D perhaps being TRBD1 or TRBD2 (5 bases each). The V gene's germline CDR1 is MGHRA and CDR2 YSYEKL. Trimming cost V 1 base and J 3 bases, with 16 bases left between them. There are 16 residues in the CDR3.

This clonotype appeared many times. The CDR3 DNA reads as TGTGCCAGCAGCTCCGCCCAACAGGGGGCCGGTGGCTACACCTTC. It codes for CASSSAQQGAGGYTF. The chain couples TRBV11-1 to TRBJ1-2, with 9 positions matching TRBD1. V trimming: 4 bases; J trimming: 7 bases; junction bases outside the gene matches: 10. The V gene's germline CDR1 is SGHAT and CDR2 FQDESV (reference sequence). The CDR3 runs to 15 residues.